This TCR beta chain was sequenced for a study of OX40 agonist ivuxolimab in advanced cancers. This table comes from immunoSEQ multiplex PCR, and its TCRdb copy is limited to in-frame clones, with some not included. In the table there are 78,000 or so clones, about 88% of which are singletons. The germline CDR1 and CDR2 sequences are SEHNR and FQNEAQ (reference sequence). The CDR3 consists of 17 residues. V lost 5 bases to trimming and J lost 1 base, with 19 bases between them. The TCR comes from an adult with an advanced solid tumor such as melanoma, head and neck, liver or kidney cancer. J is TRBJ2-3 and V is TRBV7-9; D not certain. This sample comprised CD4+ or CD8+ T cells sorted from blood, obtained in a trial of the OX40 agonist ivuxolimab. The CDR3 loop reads CASSLRRKGSGTDTQYF. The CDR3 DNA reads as TGTGCCAGCAGCCTAAGACGGAAGGGTTCGGGCACAGATACGCAGTATTTT.